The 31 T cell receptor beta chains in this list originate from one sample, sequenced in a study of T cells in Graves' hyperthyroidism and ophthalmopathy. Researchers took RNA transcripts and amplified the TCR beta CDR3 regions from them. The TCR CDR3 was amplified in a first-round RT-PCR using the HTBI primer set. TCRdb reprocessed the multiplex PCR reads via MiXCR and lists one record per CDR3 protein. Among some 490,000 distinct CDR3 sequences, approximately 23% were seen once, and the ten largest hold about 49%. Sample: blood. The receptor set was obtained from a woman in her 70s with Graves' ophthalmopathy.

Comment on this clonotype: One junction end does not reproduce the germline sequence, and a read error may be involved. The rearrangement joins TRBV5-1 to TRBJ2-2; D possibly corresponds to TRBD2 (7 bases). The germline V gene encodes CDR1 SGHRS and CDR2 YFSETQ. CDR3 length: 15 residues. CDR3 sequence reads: CASSLEGGDTGQLFF. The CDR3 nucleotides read TGCGCCAGCAGCTTGGAGGGAGGGGACACCGGGCAGCTGTTTTTT.

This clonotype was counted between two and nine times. For the CDR3, the DNA is TGTGCCAGCAGGTTTGGGGACACCCTTTACTCTGGGGCCAACGTCCTGACTTTC. It yields the protein CASRFGDTLYSGANVLTF. The chain uses TRBV28 and TRBJ2-6; D might be TRBD1 (6 bases). V gave up 6 bases and J gave up 0 bases, with 18 bases separating them. Germline CDR1 and CDR2: MDHEN and SYDVKM. CDR3 size: 18 residues. The full variable domain, its missing parts supplied by reference TRBV28 and TRBJ2-6, is DVKVTQSSRYLVKRTGEKVFLECVQDMDHENMFWYRQDPGLGLRLIYFSYDVKMKEKGDIPEGYSVSREKKERFSLILESASTNQTSMYLCASRFGDTLYSGANVLTFGAGSRLTVL.

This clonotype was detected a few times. This CDR3 reads CATSDPTLGGDEQFF. CDR3 sequence (DNA): TGTGCCACCAGTGATCCGACCTTAGGGGGCGATGAGCAGTTCTTC. The rearrangement joins TRBV24-1 to TRBJ2-1; the match to TRBD1 covers 7 bases. The V gene's germline CDR1 is KGHDR and CDR2 SFDVKD. This CDR3 is 15 amino acids long. J lost 8 bases, V lost 3 bases, and 9 bases had no gene match.

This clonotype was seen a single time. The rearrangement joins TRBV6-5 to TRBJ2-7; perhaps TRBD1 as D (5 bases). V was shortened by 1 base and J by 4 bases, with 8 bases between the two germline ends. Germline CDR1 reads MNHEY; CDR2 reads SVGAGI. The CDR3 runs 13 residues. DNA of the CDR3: TGTGCCAGCAGTTACTTAGGGGTATACGAGCAGTACTTC. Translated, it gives CASSYLGVYEQYF.

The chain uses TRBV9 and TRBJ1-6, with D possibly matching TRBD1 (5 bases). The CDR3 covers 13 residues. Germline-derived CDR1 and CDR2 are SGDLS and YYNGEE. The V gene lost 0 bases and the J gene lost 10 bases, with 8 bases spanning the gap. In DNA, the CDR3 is TGTGCCAGCAGCGTAGCCGGGGACTCACCCCTCCACTTT. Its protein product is CASSVAGDSPLHF.

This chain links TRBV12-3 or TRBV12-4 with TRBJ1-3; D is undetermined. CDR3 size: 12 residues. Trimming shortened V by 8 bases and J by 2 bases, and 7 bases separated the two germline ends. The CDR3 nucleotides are TGTGCCAGCGGGGAGACTGGAAACACCATATATTTT. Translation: CASGETGNTIYF.

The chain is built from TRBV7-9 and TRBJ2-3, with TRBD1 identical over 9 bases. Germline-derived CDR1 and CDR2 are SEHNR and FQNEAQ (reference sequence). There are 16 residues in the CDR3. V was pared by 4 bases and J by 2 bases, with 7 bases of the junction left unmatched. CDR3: CASSYPGQGYTDTQYF. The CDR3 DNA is TGTGCCAGCAGCTATCCGGGACAGGGTTACACAGATACGCAGTATTTT.

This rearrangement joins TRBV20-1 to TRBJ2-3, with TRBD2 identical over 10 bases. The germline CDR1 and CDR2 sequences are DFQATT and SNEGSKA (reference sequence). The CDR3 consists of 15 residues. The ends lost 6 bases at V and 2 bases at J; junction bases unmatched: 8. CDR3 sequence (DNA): TGCAGTGCAACAACCGGACTAGCGGACACAGATACGCAGTATTTT. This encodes CSATTGLADTDTQYF.

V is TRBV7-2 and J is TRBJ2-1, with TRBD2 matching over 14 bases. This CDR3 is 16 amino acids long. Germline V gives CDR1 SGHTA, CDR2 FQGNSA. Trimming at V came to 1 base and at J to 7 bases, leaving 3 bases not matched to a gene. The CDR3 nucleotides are TGTGCCAGCAGCTTAGGACTAGCGGGAGGGCATAATGAGCAGTTCTTC. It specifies CASSLGLAGGHNEQFF.

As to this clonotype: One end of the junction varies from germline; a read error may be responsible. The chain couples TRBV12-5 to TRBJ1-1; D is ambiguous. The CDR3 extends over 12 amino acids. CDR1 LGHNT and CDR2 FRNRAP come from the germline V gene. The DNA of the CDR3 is TGTGCTAGTGCCTTCGGGAACACTGAAACTTTCTTT. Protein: CASAFGNTETFF.

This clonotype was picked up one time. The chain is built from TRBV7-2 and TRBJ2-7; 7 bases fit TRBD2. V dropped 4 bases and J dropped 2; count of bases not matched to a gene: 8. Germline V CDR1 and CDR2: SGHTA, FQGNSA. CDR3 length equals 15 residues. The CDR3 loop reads CASSSPLGLPYEQYF. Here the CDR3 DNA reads TGTGCCAGCAGCTCCCCTTTGGGACTACCCTACGAGCAGTACTTC.

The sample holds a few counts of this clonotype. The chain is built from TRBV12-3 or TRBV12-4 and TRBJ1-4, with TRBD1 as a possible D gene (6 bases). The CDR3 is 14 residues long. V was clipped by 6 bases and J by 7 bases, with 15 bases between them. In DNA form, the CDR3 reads TGTGCCAGCAGACAAGACAGGTTTGGTGAAAAACTGTTTTTT. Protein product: CASRQDRFGEKLFF.

CDR3 nucleotides: TGTGCCAGCAGTTACAGGTCCCCTACCCGCATGAACACTGAAGCTTTCTTT. Residues: CASSYRSPTRMNTEAFF. This chain links TRBV6-5 with TRBJ1-1; D gene unclear. The CDR3 is 17 amino acids. Germline lookup yields CDR1 MNHEY and CDR2 SVGAGI. V lost 2 bases to trimming and J lost 0 bases, with 16 bases between them.

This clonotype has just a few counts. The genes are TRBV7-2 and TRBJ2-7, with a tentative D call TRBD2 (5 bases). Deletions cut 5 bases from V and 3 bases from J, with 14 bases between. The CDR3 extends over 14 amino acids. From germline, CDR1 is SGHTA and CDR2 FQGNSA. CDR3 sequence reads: CASSPQRALYEQYF. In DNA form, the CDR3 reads TGTGCCAGCAGCCCTCAGAGGGCACTCTACGAGCAGTACTTC. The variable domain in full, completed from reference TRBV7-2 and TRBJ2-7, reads GAGVSQSPSNKVTEKGKDVELRCDPISGHTALYWYRQSLGQGLEFLIYFQGNSAPDKSGLPSDRFSAERTGGSVSTLTIQRTQQEDSAVYLCASSPQRALYEQYFGPGTRLTVT.

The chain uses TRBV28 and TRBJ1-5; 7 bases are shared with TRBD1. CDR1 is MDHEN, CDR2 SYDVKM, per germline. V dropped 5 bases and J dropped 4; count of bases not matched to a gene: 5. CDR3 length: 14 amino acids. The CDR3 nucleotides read TGTGCCAGCAGTCCGACGACAGGGAATCAGCCCCAGCATTTT. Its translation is CASSPTTGNQPQHF.

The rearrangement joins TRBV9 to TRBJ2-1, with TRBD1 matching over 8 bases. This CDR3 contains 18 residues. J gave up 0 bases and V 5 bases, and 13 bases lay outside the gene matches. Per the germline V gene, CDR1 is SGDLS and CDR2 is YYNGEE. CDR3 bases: TGTGCCAGCAGTCGAGAATCCGGGACAGGTCGCTCCTACAATGAGCAGTTCTTC. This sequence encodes CASSRESGTGRSYNEQFF.

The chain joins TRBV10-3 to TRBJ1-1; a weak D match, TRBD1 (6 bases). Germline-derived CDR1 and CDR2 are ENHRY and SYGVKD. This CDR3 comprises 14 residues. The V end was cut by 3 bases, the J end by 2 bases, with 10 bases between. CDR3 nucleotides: TGTGCCATCAGTGACCCGACAGGCAACACTGAAGCTTTCTTT. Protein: CAISDPTGNTEAFF.

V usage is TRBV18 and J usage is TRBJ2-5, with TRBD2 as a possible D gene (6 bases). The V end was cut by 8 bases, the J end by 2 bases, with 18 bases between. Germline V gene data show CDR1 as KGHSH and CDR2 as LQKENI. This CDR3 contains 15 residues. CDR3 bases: TGTGCCAGCAGCCAAATGACCGGGACTCAAGAGACCCAGTACTTC. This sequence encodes CASSQMTGTQETQYF.

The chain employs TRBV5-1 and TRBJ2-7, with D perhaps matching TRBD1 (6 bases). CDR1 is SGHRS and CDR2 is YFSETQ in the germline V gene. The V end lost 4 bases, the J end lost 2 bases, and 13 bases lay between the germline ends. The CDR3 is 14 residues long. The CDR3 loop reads CASSQTGAAYEQYF. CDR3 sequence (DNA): TGCGCCAGCAGCCAGACAGGCGCCGCCTACGAGCAGTACTTC.

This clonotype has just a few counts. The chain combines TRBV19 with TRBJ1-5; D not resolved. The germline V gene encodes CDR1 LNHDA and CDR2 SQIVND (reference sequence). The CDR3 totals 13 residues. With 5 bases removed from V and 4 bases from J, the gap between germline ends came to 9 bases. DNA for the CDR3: TGTGCCAGTAGTCTGCAGGTTAATCAGCCCCAGCATTTT. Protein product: CASSLQVNQPQHF.

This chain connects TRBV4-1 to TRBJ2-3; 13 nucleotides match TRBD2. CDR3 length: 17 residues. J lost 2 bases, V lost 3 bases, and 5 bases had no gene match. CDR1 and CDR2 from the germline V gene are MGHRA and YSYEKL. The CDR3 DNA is TGCGCCAGCAGCCAGCAACTAGCGGGAGGGTTCACAGATACGCAGTATTTT. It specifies CASSQQLAGGFTDTQYF.

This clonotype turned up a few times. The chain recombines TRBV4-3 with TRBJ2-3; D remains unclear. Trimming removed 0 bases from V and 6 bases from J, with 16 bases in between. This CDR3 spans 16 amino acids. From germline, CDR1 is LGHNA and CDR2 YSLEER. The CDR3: CASSQDLAPQHDTQYF. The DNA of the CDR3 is TGCGCCAGCAGCCAAGATTTAGCTCCTCAACATGATACGCAGTATTTT.

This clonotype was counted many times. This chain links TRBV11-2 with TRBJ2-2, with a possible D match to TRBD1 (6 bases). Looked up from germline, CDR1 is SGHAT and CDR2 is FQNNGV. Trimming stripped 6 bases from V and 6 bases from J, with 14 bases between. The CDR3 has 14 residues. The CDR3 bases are TGTGCCAGCAGTTTCAACAGGGTCTCCGGGGAGCTGTTTTTT. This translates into CASSFNRVSGELFF.

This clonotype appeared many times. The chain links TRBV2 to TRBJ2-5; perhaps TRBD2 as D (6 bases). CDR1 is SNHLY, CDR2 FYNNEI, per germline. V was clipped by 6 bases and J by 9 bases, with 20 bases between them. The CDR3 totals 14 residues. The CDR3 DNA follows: TGTGCCAGCAGGGAGGACTACCCCGGCGGGCCCCAGTACTTC. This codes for CASREDYPGGPQYF.

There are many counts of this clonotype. The CDR3 sequence is CASIVGTDYNEQFF. CDR3 DNA: TGTGCCAGCATCGTGGGGACAGACTACAATGAGCAGTTCTTC. The V call is TRBV28, the J call TRBJ2-1; 7 bases are a match to TRBD1. V gave up 7 bases and J gave up 3 bases; unmatched junction bases: 6. Germline-derived CDR1 and CDR2 are MDHEN and SYDVKM. The CDR3 has 14 amino acids. Filled out from reference TRBV28 and TRBJ2-1, the complete variable domain reads DVKVTQSSRYLVKRTGEKVFLECVQDMDHENMFWYRQDPGLGLRLIYFSYDVKMKEKGDIPEGYSVSREKKERFSLILESASTNQTSMYLCASIVGTDYNEQFFGPGTRLTVL.

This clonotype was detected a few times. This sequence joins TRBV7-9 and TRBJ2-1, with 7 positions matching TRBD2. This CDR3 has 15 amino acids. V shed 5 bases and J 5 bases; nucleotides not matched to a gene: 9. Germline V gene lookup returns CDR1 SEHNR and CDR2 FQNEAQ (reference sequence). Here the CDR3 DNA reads TGTGCCAGCAGCCGACCCGGGGGGTTCGACAATGAGCAGTTCTTC. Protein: CASSRPGGFDNEQFF.

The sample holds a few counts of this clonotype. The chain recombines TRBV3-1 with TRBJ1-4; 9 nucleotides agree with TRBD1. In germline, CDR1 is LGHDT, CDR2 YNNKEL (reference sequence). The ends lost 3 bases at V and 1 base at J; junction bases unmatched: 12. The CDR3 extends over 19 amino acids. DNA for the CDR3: TGTGCCAGCAGCCAGACCGGCGGGACAGGGAGGGTAACTAATGAAAAACTGTTTTTT. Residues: CASSQTGGTGRVTNEKLFF.

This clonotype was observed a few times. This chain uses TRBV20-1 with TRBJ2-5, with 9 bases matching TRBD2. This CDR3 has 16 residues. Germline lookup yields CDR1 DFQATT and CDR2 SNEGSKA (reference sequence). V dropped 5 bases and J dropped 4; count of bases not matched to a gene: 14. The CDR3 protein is CSAYLTGSGRGETQYF. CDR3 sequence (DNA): TGCAGTGCTTACCTGACCGGTAGCGGGAGAGGAGAGACCCAGTACTTC.

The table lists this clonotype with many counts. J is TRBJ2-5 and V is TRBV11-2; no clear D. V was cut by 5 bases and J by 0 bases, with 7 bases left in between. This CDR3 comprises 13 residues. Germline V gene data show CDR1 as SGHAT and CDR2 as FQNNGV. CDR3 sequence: CASSQVYQETQYF. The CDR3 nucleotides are TGTGCCAGCAGCCAGGTGTACCAAGAGACCCAGTACTTC.

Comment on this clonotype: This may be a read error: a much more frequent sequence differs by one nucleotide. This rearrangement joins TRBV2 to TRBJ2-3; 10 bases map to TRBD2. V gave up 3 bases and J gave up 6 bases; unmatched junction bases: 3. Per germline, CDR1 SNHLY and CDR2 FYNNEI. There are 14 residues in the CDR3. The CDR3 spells CASSELAGADTQYF. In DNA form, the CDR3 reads TGTGCCAGCAGTGAGCTAGCGGGAGCTGATACGCAGTATTTT.

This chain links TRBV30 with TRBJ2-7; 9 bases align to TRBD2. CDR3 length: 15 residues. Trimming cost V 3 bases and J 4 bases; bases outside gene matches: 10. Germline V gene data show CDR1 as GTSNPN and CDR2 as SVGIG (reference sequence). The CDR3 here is CAWRDPAGGVYEQYF. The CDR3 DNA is TGTGCCTGGAGAGACCCAGCGGGAGGTGTTTACGAGCAGTACTTC.